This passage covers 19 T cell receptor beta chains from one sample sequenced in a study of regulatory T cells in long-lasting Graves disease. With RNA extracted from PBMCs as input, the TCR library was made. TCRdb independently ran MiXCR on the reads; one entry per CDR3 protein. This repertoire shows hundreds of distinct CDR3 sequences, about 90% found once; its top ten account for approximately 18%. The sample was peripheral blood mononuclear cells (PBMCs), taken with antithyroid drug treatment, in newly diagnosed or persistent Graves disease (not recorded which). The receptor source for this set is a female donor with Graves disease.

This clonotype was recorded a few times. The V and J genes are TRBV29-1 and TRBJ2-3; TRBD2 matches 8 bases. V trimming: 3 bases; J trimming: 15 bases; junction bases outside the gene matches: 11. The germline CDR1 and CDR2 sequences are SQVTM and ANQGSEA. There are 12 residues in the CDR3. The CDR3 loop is CSVELLAGRRYF. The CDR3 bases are TGCAGCGTTGAGTTGCTAGCGGGCCGTCGCTATTTT.

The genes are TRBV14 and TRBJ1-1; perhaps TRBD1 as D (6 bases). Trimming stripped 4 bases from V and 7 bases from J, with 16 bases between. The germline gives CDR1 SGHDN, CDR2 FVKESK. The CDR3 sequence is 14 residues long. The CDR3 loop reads CASSRRGGAGEAFF. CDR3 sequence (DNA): TGTGCCAGCAGCCGACGCGGGGGCGCCGGTGAAGCTTTCTTT.

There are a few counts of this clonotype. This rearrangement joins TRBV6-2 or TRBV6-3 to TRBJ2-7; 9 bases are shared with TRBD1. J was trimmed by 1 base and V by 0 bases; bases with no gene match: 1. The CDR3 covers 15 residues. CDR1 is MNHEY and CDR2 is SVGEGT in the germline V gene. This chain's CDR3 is CASSYSGTGSYEQYF. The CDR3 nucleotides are TGTGCCAGCAGTTACTCCGGGACAGGGTCCTACGAGCAGTACTTC.

Written as DNA, the CDR3 is TGTGCCAGCTCACCGGGGACAGTTGCAACTAATGAAAAACTGTTTTTT. It codes for CASSPGTVATNEKLFF. V usage is TRBV18 and J usage is TRBJ1-4, with 7 bases fitting TRBD1. The CDR3 length is 16 residues. Per the germline V gene, CDR1 is KGHSH and CDR2 is LQKENI. V gave up 3 bases and J gave up 0 bases; unmatched junction bases: 4. Variable domain in full (rest from reference TRBV18 and TRBJ1-4): NAGVMQNPRHLVRRRGQEARLRCSPMKGHSHVYWYRQLPEEGLKFMVYLQKENIIDESGMPKERFSAEFPKEGPSILRIQQVVRGDSAAYFCASSPGTVATNEKLFFGSGTQLSVL.

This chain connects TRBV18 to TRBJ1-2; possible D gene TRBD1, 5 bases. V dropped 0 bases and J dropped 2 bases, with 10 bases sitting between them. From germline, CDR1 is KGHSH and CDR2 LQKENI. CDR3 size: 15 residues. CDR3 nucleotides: TGTGCCAGCTCACCACCAAGGGGCGCGAACTATGGCTACACCTTC. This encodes CASSPPRGANYGYTF.

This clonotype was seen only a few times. The CDR3 DNA reads TGTGCCAGCAGTTTGGGACTAGCGTTGTACAATGAGCAGTTCTTC. Translated: CASSLGLALYNEQFF. The V and J genes are TRBV12-3 or TRBV12-4 and TRBJ2-1; 10 bases align to TRBD2. Germline trimming cut 3 bases from V and 4 bases from J; bases unmatched to any gene: 3. The CDR3 consists of 15 residues.

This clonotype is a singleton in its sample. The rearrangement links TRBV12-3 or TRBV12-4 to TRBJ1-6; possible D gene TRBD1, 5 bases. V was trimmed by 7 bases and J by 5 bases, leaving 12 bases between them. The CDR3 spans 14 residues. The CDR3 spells CASNRAGNNSPLHF. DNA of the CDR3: TGTGCCAGCAATAGGGCAGGGAATAATTCACCCCTCCACTTT.

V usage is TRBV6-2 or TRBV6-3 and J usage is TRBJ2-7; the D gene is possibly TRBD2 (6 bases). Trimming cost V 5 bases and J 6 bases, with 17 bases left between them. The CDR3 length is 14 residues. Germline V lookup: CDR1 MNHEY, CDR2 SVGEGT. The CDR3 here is CASSPLRGTTEQYF. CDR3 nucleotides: TGTGCCAGCAGTCCACTACGGGGGACCACCGAGCAGTACTTC.

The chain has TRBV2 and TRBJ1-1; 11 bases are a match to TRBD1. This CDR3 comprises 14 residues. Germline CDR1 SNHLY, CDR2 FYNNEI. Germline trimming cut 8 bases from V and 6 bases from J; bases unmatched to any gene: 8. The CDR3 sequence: CASSDGQGAPEAFF. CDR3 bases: TGTGCCAGCTCCGACGGACAGGGGGCCCCTGAAGCTTTCTTT.

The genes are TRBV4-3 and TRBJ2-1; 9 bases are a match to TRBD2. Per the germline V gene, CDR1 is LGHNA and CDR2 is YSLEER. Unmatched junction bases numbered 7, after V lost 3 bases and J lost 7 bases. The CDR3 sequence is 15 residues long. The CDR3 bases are TGCGCCAGCAGCCATATTAGCGGGAGTTTTAATGAGCAGTTCTTC. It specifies CASSHISGSFNEQFF.

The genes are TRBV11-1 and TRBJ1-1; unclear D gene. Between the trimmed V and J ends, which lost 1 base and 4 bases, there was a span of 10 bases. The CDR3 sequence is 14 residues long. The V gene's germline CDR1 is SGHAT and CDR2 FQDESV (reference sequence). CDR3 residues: CASSLGAGLTEAFF. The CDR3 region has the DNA TGTGCCAGCAGCTTAGGGGCCGGACTCACTGAAGCTTTCTTT.

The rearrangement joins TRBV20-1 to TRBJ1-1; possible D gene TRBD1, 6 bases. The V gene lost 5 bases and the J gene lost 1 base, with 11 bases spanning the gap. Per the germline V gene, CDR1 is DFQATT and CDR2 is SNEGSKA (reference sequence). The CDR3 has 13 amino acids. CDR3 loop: CSASPGQNTEAFF. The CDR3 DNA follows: TGCAGTGCTTCCCCGGGACAGAACACTGAAGCTTTCTTT.

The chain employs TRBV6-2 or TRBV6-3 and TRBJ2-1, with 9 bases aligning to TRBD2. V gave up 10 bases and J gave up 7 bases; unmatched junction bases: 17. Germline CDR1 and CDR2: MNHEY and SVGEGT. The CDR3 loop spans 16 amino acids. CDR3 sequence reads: CAIHTGGASGKNEQFF. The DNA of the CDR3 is TGTGCCATACATACCGGGGGGGCTAGCGGGAAGAATGAGCAGTTCTTC.

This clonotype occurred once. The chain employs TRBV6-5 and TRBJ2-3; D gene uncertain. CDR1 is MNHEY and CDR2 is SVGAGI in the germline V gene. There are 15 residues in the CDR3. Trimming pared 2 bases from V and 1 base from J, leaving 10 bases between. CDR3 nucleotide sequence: TGTGCCAGCAGTTACGGCTCACCACGCACAGATACGCAGTATTTT. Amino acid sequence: CASSYGSPRTDTQYF.

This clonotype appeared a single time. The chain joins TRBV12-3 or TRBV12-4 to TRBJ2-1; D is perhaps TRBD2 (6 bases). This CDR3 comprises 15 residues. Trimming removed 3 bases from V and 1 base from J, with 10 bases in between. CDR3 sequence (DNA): TGTGCCAGCAGTTTCTCCCGGGGGTCCTACAATGAGCAGTTCTTC. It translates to CASSFSRGSYNEQFF.

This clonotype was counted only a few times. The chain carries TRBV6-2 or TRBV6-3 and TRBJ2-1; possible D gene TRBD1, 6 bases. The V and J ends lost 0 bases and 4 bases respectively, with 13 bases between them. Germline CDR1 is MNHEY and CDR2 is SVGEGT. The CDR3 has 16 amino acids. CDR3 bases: TGTGCCAGCAGTTACTCGACAGGACGGTTTTACAATGAGCAGTTCTTC. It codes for CASSYSTGRFYNEQFF.

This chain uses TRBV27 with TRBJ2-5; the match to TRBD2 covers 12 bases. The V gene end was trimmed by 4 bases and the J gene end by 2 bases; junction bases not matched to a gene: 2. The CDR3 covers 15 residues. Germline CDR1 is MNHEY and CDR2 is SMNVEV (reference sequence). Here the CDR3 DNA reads TGTGCCAGCAGTTCCGGGACTAGCGGGCAAGAGACCCAGTACTTC. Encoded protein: CASSSGTSGQETQYF.

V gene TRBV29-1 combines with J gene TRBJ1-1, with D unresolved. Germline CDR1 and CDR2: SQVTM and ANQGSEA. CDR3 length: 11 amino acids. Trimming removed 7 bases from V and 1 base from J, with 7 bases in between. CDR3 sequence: CSGLANTEAFF. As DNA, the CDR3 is TGCAGCGGATTAGCGAACACTGAAGCTTTCTTT. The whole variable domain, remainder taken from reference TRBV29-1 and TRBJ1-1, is SAVISQKPSRDICQRGTSLTIQCQVDSQVTMMFWYRQQPGQSLTLIATANQGSEATYESGFVIDKFPISRPNLTFSTLTVSNMSPEDSSIYLCSGLANTEAFFGQGTRLTVV.

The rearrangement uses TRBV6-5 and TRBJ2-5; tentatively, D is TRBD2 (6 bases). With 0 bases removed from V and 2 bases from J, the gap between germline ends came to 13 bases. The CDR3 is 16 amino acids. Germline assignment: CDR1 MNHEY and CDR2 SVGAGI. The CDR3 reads CASSYSVDSGQETQYF. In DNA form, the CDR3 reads TGTGCCAGCAGTTACTCGGTCGACAGCGGGCAAGAGACCCAGTACTTC.